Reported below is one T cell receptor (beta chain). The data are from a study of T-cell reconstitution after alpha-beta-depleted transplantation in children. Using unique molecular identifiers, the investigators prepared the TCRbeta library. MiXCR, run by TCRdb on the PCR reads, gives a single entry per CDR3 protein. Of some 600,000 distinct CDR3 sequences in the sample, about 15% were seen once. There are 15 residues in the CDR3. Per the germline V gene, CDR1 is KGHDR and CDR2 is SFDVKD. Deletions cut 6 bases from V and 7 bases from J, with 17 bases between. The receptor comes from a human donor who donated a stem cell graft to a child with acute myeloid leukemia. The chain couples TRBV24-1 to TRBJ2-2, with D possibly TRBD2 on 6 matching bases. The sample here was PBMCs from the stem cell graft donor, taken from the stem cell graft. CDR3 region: CATSPRGGAGGELFF. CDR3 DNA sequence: TGTGCCACCAGTCCACGAGGAGGGGCTGGCGGGGAGCTGTTTTTT.